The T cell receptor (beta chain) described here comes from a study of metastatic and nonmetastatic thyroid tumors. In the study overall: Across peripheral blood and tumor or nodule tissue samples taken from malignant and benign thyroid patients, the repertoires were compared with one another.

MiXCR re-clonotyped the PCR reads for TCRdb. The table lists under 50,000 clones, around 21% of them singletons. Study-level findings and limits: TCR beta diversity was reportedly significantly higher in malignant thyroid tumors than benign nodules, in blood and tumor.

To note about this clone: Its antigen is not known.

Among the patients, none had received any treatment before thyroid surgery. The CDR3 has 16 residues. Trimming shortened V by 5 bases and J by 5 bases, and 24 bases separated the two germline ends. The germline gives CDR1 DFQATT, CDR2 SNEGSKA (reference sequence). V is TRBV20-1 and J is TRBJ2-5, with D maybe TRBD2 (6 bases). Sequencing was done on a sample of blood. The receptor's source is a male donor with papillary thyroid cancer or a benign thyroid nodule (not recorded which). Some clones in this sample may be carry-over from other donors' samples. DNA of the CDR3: TGCAGTGCTGGAGGGAATACAGGCCACCCGAGGGAGACCCAGTACTTC. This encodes CSAGGNTGHPRETQYF.